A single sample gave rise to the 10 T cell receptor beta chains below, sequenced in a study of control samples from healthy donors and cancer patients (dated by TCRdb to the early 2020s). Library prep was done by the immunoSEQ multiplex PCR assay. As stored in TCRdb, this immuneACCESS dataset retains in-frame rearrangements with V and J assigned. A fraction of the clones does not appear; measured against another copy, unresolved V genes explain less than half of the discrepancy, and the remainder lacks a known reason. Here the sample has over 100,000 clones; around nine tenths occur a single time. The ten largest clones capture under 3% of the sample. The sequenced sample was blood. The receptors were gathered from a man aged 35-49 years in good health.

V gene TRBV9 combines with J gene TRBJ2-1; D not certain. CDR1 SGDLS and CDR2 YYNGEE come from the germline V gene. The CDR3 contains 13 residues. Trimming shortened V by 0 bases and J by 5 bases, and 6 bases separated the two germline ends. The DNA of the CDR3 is TGTGCCAGCAGCGTAGGCTATAACAATGAGCAGTTCTTC. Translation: CASSVGYNNEQFF.

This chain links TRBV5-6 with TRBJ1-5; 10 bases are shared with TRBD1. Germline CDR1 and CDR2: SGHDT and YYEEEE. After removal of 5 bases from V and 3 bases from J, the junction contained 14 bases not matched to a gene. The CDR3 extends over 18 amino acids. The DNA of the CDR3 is TGTGCCAGCAGACATGACGGATTGACAGGGGGCTTCAATCAGCCCCAGCATTTT. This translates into CASRHDGLTGGFNQPQHF.

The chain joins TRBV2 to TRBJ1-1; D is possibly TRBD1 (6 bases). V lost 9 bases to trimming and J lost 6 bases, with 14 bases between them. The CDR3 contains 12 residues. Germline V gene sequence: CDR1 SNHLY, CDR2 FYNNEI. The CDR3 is CARSQGRAEAFF. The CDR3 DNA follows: TGTGCCAGATCCCAGGGGAGGGCTGAAGCTTTCTTT.

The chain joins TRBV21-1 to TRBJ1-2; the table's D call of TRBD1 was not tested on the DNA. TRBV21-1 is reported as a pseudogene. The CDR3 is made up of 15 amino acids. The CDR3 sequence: CASSPRQGAEYGYTF. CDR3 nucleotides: TGTGCCAGCAGCCCGCGACAGGGGGCTGAATATGGCTACACCTTC.

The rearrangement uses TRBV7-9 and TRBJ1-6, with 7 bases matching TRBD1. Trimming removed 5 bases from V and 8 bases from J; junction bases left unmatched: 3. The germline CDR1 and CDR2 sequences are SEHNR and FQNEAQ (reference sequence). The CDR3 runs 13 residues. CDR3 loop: CASSRTGDSPLHF. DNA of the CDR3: TGTGCCAGCAGCCGGACAGGAGATTCACCCCTCCACTTT.

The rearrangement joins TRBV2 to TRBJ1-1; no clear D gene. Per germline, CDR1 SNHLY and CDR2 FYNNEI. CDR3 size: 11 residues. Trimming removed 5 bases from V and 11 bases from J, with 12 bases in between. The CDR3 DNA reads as TGTGCCAGCAGTCCCGTCCCGGGGGCTTTCTTT. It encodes CASSPVPGAFF.

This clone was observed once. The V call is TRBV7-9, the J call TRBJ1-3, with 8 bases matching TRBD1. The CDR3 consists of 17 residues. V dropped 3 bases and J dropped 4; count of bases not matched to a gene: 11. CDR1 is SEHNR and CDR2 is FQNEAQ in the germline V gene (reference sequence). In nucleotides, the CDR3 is TGTGCCAGCAGCTTTCTGACAGGGGCCGGTTCGGGAAACACCATATATTTT. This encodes CASSFLTGAGSGNTIYF.

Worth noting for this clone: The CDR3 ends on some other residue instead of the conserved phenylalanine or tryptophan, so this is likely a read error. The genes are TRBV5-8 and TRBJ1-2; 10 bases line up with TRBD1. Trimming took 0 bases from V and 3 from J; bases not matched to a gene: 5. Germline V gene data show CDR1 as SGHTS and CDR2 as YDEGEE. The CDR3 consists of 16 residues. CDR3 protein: CASSLVRDRGDYGYTL. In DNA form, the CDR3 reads TGTGCCAGCAGCTTGGTCCGGGACAGGGGAGACTATGGCTACACCCTC.

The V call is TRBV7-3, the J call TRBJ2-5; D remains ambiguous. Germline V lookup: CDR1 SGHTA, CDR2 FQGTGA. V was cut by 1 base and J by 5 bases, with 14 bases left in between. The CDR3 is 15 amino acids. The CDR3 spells CASSLIPGPVETQYF. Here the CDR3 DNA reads TGTGCCAGCAGCTTAATTCCAGGCCCGGTGGAGACCCAGTACTTC.

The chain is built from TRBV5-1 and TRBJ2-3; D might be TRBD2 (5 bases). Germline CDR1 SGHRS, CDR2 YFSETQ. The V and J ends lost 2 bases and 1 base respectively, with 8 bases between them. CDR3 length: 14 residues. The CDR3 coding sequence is TGCGCCAGCAGCTTCGGAGGACGCACAGATACGCAGTATTTT. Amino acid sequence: CASSFGGRTDTQYF.